The 16 T cell receptor beta chains below were found in one sample sequenced in a study of cytomegalovirus exposure and HLA in healthy donors. A multiplex PCR was run with 60 Vbeta primers and 13 Jbeta primers. Produced via immunoSEQ multiplex PCR; TCRdb's table is partial and in-frame only. This repertoire shows under 150,000 clones, over 75% found once; its top ten account for 5.5% to 7%. The source material was PBMCs. The receptor set was obtained from a woman aged 40 to 50 in good health and CMV-seropositive.

V and J are TRBV6-6 and TRBJ2-2; perhaps TRBD2 as D (5 bases). The germline V and J ends were trimmed by 0 bases and 5 bases, with 7 bases remaining between them. This CDR3 has 14 amino acids. The germline gives CDR1 MNHNY, CDR2 SVGAGI (reference sequence). The CDR3 DNA reads TGTGCCAGCAGTTACTCGTCGGGAACCGGGGAGCTGTTTTTT. It translates to CASSYSSGTGELFF.

The rearrangement joins TRBV7-9 to TRBJ1-4; no clear D. The V gene lost 0 bases and the J gene lost 10 bases, with 9 bases spanning the gap. The CDR3 has 13 amino acids. Germline lookup yields CDR1 SEHNR and CDR2 FQNEAQ (reference sequence). In DNA, the CDR3 is TGTGCCAGCAGCTTAGCGATGGAGGCAAAACTGTTTTTT. Its protein is CASSLAMEAKLFF.

In its sample, this clone was seen once. The chain is built from TRBV19 and TRBJ2-7, with 9 bases that match TRBD2. The germline V gene has CDR1 LNHDA and CDR2 SQIVND (reference sequence). With 6 bases clipped from V and 6 bases from J, the junction kept 6 bases outside the gene matches. The CDR3 sequence is 13 residues long. The CDR3 DNA sequence: TGTGCCAGTAGGGGGCTAGCGGGGAGCGAGCAGTACTTC. Its protein product is CASRGLAGSEQYF.

The CDR3 DNA sequence: TGTGCCAGCAGCCCAGGGTCCGGGGAGCAGTACTTC. Protein sequence: CASSPGSGEQYF. The V gene is TRBV5-6, the J gene TRBJ2-7, with D possibly TRBD1 on 5 matching bases. The germline V and J ends were trimmed by 4 bases and 7 bases, with 12 bases remaining between them. CDR3 length equals 12 residues. Per the germline V gene, CDR1 is SGHDT and CDR2 is YYEEEE.

The gene calls are TRBV7-2 and TRBJ2-2, with D maybe TRBD2 (6 bases). Germline V CDR1 and CDR2: SGHTA, FQGNSA. There are 15 residues in the CDR3. The V end lost 3 bases, the J end lost 7 bases, and 15 bases lay between the germline ends. CDR3 amino acids: CASSFWEAKVGELFF. The CDR3 DNA follows: TGTGCCAGCAGCTTCTGGGAGGCCAAGGTCGGGGAGCTGTTTTTT.

This clone was seen once. V is TRBV4-1 and J is TRBJ2-7, with 8 bases that match TRBD1. Trimming removed 4 bases from V and 0 bases from J; junction bases left unmatched: 5. CDR1 and CDR2 (germline): MGHRA, YSYEKL. The CDR3 has 15 residues. CDR3 bases: TGCGCCAGCAGCCGCCCTACAGGGGGCTCCTACGAGCAGTACTTC. The encoded protein is CASSRPTGGSYEQYF.

The rearrangement joins TRBV10-3 to TRBJ1-2; TRBD1 is a possible D gene (5 bases). Trimming stripped 4 bases from V and 2 bases from J, with 17 bases between. Germline CDR1 and CDR2: ENHRY and SYGVKD. The length of the CDR3 is 16 residues. CDR3 residues: CAISVSGSPSNYGYTF. The CDR3, as DNA: TGTGCCATCAGTGTTTCAGGGTCGCCTTCAAACTATGGCTACACCTTC.

The genes are TRBV6-1 and TRBJ1-2; maybe TRBD1 (5 bases). Trimming shortened V by 7 bases and J by 12 bases, and 24 bases separated the two germline ends. CDR1 is MNHNS, CDR2 SASEGT, per germline. This CDR3 spans 14 amino acids. The CDR3 DNA sequence: TGTGCCAGCATCGGACAACAGGAAATCTCTGTACACACCTTC. Encoded protein: CASIGQQEISVHTF.

V is TRBV5-1 and J is TRBJ2-7, with D possibly TRBD2 on 7 matching bases. V dropped 9 bases and J dropped 2 bases, with 18 bases sitting between them. The CDR3 runs 14 residues. Germline V lookup: CDR1 SGHRS, CDR2 YFSETQ. The CDR3 bases are TGCGCCACCTCGTCGGGGGGCTTCCCCTACGAGCAGTACTTC. Encoded protein: CATSSGGFPYEQYF.

The V and J genes are TRBV29-1 and TRBJ1-3; TRBD1 agrees at 9 bases. V gave up 6 bases and J gave up 3 bases; unmatched junction bases: 9. The CDR3 extends over 15 amino acids. Germline CDR1 SQVTM, CDR2 ANQGSEA. The CDR3 region has the DNA TGCAGCGTCGCCCCCGGACAGGGGAATGGAAACACCATATATTTT. This translates into CSVAPGQGNGNTIYF.

The chain combines TRBV7-6 with TRBJ2-1; 9 bases align to TRBD1. The CDR3 sequence is 14 residues long. Germline values: CDR1 SGHVS, CDR2 FNYEAQ. Germline trimming cut 3 bases from V and 8 bases from J; bases unmatched to any gene: 5. The CDR3 DNA reads TGTGCCAGCAGCTTGACACAGGGGGCACATGAGCAGTTCTTC. Its protein is CASSLTQGAHEQFF. Together with reference TRBV7-6 and TRBJ2-1, the CDR3 gives the full variable domain: GAGVSQSPRYKVTKRGQDVALRCDPISGHVSLYWYRQALGQGPEFLTYFNYEAQQDKSGLPNDRFSAERPEGSISTLTIQRTEQRDSAMYRCASSLTQGAHEQFFGPGTRLTVL.

On this clone itself: One end of the junction does not line up with germline, which may come from a read error. The gene calls are TRBV6-5 and TRBJ2-3, with TRBD1 identical over 10 bases. CDR1 and CDR2 from the germline V gene are MNHEY and SVGAGI. The CDR3 loop spans 16 amino acids. CDR3 in DNA: TGTGCCAGCAGTTCTCCGGGACAGGGGAGCACGGATACGCAGTATTTT. It is translated as CASSSPGQGSTDTQYF.

This chain links TRBV5-1 with TRBJ2-3, with a possible D match to TRBD2 (7 bases). The CDR3 consists of 14 residues. Trimming took off 4 bases at V and 8 bases at J, with 17 bases between the two ends. Germline V gene data show CDR1 as SGHRS and CDR2 as YFSETQ. In DNA, the CDR3 is TGCGCCAGCAGCCCGGGCGGGGGCCAGGGTACGCAGTATTTT. Protein sequence: CASSPGGGQGTQYF. Drawing the rest from reference TRBV5-1 and TRBJ2-3, the complete variable domain is KAGVTQTPRYLIKTRGQQVTLSCSPISGHRSVSWYQQTPGQGLQFLFEYFSETQRNKGNFPGRFSGRQFSNSRSEMNVSTLELGDSALYLCASSPGGGQGTQYFGPGTRLTVL.

The chain combines TRBV4-2 with TRBJ2-2; D is ambiguous. Deletions cut 0 bases from V and 9 bases from J, with 8 bases between. CDR3 length equals 13 residues. The germline V gene encodes CDR1 LGHNA and CDR2 YNFKEQ. The CDR3 loop reads CASSQELARELFF. Here the CDR3 DNA reads TGTGCCAGCAGCCAAGAACTCGCCCGGGAGCTGTTTTTT.

The chain recombines TRBV11-2 with TRBJ1-1, with D unclear. Germline V gene data show CDR1 as SGHAT and CDR2 as FQNNGV. CDR3 length: 13 residues. V lost 1 base and J lost 1, with 4 bases in between. In DNA, the CDR3 is TGTGCCAGCAGCTTAGTGAGGAACACTGAAGCTTTCTTT. It specifies CASSLVRNTEAFF.

V is TRBV19 and J is TRBJ2-2, with 8 nucleotides matching TRBD1. The CDR3 contains 16 residues. J lost 4 bases, V lost 0 bases, and 4 bases had no gene match. Looked up from germline, CDR1 is LNHDA and CDR2 is SQIVND (reference sequence). The CDR3 sequence is CASSIEGTGITGELFF. For the CDR3, the DNA is TGTGCCAGTAGTATAGAGGGGACAGGTATCACCGGGGAGCTGTTTTTT.